Below are 15 T cell receptor beta chains sequenced from a single sample in a study of tumor-infiltrating lymphocytes in primary liver carcinoma (dated by TCRdb to 2015 to 2018). The sequencer was an Illumina HiSeq 2500. TCRbeta-specific cDNA was reverse-transcribed from approximately 460 ng total RNA using a constant-region primer and ProtoScript II reverse transcriptase. The TCRbeta libraries were prepared through three rounds of nested multiplex PCR following a slightly modified ARM-PCR procedure. Each of the first two PCR rounds ran for around 9 cycles and used multiplex TRBV1-TRBV30 forward primers together with a Cbeta reverse primer. The raw public data were reprocessed by TCRdb itself: fastp quality trimming at Q25, MiXCR clonotype calling, in-frame beta chains only. One record per CDR3 amino acid sequence lists the most common genes and DNA. Here the sample has 330,000 or so distinct CDR3 sequences; about 61% occur a single time. Of the sample, roughly 6% is held by the ten largest clones.

Blood RNA was extracted from unsorted whole blood using TRIzol reagent, and germline DNA was obtained with the DNeasy Blood & Tissue kit. The sample comprised peripheral blood. The receptors here all came from a man aged 40-55 years with primary liver carcinoma and hepatitis B virus infection.

This clonotype was detected ten times or more. The V gene is TRBV29-1, the J gene TRBJ2-3; weak D call: TRBD2 (7 bases). Germline CDR1 is SQVTM and CDR2 is ANQGSEA. V was shortened by 6 bases and J by 3 bases, with 16 bases between the two germline ends. The CDR3 is made up of 14 amino acids. The DNA of the CDR3 is TGCAGCGTGGGTTCGGGGGGCTCAACAGATACGCAGTATTTT. It specifies CSVGSGGSTDTQYF.

As regards this clonotype: Without the conserved terminal phenylalanine or tryptophan, this CDR3 likely stems from a read error. The chain recombines TRBV11-1 with TRBJ2-3; the D is unclear. This CDR3 contains 15 residues. Trimming took 2 bases from V and 0 from J, leaving 9 bases between them. CDR1 is SGHAT, CDR2 FQDESV, per germline (reference sequence). The CDR3 DNA reads as TGTGCCAGCAGCTTACTGATCAGTAGCACAGATACGCAGTATCTT. The encoded protein is CASSLLISSTDTQYL.

This clonotype was recorded once. A read error may account for a junction end that differs from germline. V usage is TRBV11-3 and J usage is TRBJ2-1, with 11 bases fitting TRBD2. This CDR3 spans 15 amino acids. Germline assignment: CDR1 SGHNT and CDR2 YENEEA. CDR3 in amino acids: CDSNLTSGTYNEQFF. CDR3 in DNA: TGTGACAGCAACCTGACTAGCGGGACCTACAATGAGCAGTTCTTC.

In regard to this clonotype: This may arise from a read error, as a much more abundant clone is one base away. This chain connects TRBV5-6 to TRBJ2-1, with D possibly matching TRBD2 (6 bases). This CDR3 has 13 residues. The V and J ends lost 7 bases and 8 bases respectively, with 16 bases between them. CDR1 and CDR2 from the germline V gene are SGHDT and YYEEEE. For the CDR3, the DNA is TGTGCCAGCCGATACAGTGGAGGGGATGAGCAGTTCTTC. Translating gives CASRYSGGDEQFF.

In the case of this clonotype: Germline and junction disagree at one end, which may indicate a read error. The chain combines TRBV11-2 with TRBJ1-4; 10 bases are shared with TRBD1. This CDR3 has 18 amino acids. Germline assignment: CDR1 SGHAT and CDR2 FQNNGV. CDR3 residues: CACGSLPGQGSTNEKLSF. CDR3 nucleotide sequence: TGTGCCTGCGGCTCATTACCGGGACAGGGGTCCACTAATGAAAAACTGTCTTTT.

About this clonotype: Just one base apart from a much larger clone, this may be a read error. The chain carries TRBV10-1 and TRBJ2-5; D may be TRBD2 (6 bases). The germline gives CDR1 WNHNN, CDR2 SYGVQD (reference sequence). The CDR3 loop spans 14 amino acids. V dropped 2 bases and J dropped 5 bases, with 12 bases sitting between them. The CDR3 here is CASSEGGSLETQYF. CDR3 DNA sequence: TGCGCCAGCAGTGAGGGAGGGAGTTTGGAGACCCAGTACTTC.

Note on this clonotype: A single base separates this from a much larger clone, so it may be a read error. The rearrangement joins TRBV10-3 to TRBJ1-2; D not certain. CDR1 and CDR2 (germline): ENHRY, SYGVKD. The CDR3 covers 13 residues. The CDR3 loop reads CAISVTSAEGYIF. CDR3 nucleotide sequence: TGTGCCATCAGTGTCACTTCCGCCGAGGGCTACATCTTC.

For this clonotype: The junction departs from germline at one end; a sequencing error may be responsible. The chain is built from TRBV30 and TRBJ2-1; TRBD1 aligns across 7 bases. CDR1 and CDR2 from the germline V gene are GTSNPN and SVGIG (reference sequence). There are 14 residues in the CDR3. CDR3 nucleotides: TGTGCCTGGAGTGGCAGGGGGAAGTACAATGAGCAGTCCTTC. Encoded protein: CAWSGRGKYNEQSF.

As regards this clonotype: Compared with germline, one end of the junction differs, possibly owing to a read error. The chain uses TRBV29-1 and TRBJ2-3; 11 bases align to TRBD2. The CDR3 is made up of 15 amino acids. The germline V gene encodes CDR1 SQVTM and CDR2 ANQGSEA. Written as DNA, the CDR3 is TGTAGTGTTTCCGGGACTAGCGGATTCGCAGATACGCAGTATTTT. Translated, it gives CSVSGTSGFADTQYF.

In this sample, this clonotype turned up a few times. This chain joins TRBV10-3 and TRBJ1-5; TRBD1 matches 8 bases. J lost 2 bases, V lost 10 bases, and 10 bases had no gene match. Germline V lookup: CDR1 ENHRY, CDR2 SYGVKD. This CDR3 comprises 15 residues. Here the CDR3 reads CATGASGQGNQPQHF. Written as DNA, the CDR3 is TGTGCCACAGGGGCCTCGGGACAGGGCAATCAGCCCCAGCATTTT.

This clonotype was observed many times. The chain is built from TRBV6-1 and TRBJ2-7; 7 nucleotides match TRBD1. The CDR3 length is 15 residues. Germline V CDR1 and CDR2: MNHNS, SASEGT. Losses at the gene ends were 2 bases for V and 3 bases for J; bases not matched to a gene: 7. CDR3 DNA: TGTGCCAGCAGTGAAAGCTACGGGACAGTCTACGAGCAGTACTTC. As protein: CASSESYGTVYEQYF.

As regards this clonotype: A much larger clonotype is one base distant, so this may be a read error. V usage is TRBV6-2 or TRBV6-3 and J usage is TRBJ1-1, with TRBD1 matching over 8 bases. The CDR3 totals 13 residues. Germline assignment: CDR1 MNHEY and CDR2 SVGEGT. With V trimmed by 8 bases and J by 10 bases, 12 bases remained unmatched. The CDR3 protein is CASEGGQGGGAFF. The CDR3, as DNA: TGTGCCAGCGAAGGAGGACAGGGCGGAGGAGCTTTCTTT.

Comment on this clonotype: The junction differs from germline at one of its ends, possibly a read error. V is TRBV11-2 and J is TRBJ1-4; weak D call: TRBD1 (5 bases). The germline CDR1 and CDR2 sequences are SGHAT and FQNNGV. This CDR3 is built from 14 residues. CDR3 bases: TGTGCCAACAGCTTATCCAGGGTGGAGGAAAAGCTGTTTTTT. Protein sequence: CANSLSRVEEKLFF.

Regarding this clonotype: This may stem from a read error, because a much larger clone lies one nucleotide away. This chain links TRBV6-1 with TRBJ2-7; D is unclear. The CDR3 consists of 14 residues. Germline V gene data show CDR1 as MNHNS and CDR2 as SASEGT. The CDR3 nucleotides are TGTACCAGCAGTGATTCGGGCCTAACCTACGAGCAGTACTTC. Its protein is CTSSDSGLTYEQYF.

Regarding this clonotype: A read error may be the cause here, since a much bigger clone is one base away. V is TRBV6-1 and J is TRBJ1-3; D is uncertain. The germline CDR1 and CDR2 sequences are MNHNS and SASEGT. Trimming took off 5 bases at V and 0 bases at J, with 11 bases between the two ends. CDR3 length: 15 residues. DNA for the CDR3: TGTGCCAGCAGTTCAGTCGGTGGCTCTGGAAACACCATATATTTT. Residues: CASSSVGGSGNTIYF.